These 21 T cell receptor beta chains were sequenced from one sample in a study of blood T cell repertoires in COVID-19. Sequenced by immunoSEQ multiplex PCR; TCRdb stores in-frame clones only, minus some. The sample holds about 46,000 clones, approximately 83% seen once. Sequencing was carried out using peripheral blood. The receptor source for this set is a human donor in a cohort sampled during active COVID-19. The donor label of this sample is uncertain.

J is TRBJ2-5 and V is TRBV28; a weak D match, TRBD2 (6 bases). The CDR3 consists of 14 residues. Germline CDR1 reads MDHEN; CDR2 reads SYDVKM. V was trimmed by 5 bases and J by 5 bases, leaving 15 bases between them. Here the CDR3 reads CASSGGSGRETQYF. As DNA, the CDR3 is TGTGCCAGCAGTGGGGGGTCGGGGCGGGAGACCCAGTACTTC.

This chain links TRBV2 with TRBJ2-5, with unresolved D. From germline, CDR1 is SNHLY and CDR2 FYNNEI. The CDR3 length is 10 residues. The ends were cut back, 6 bases at V and 5 bases at J, with 4 bases in the middle. The CDR3 loop reads CASSQETQYF. CDR3 DNA sequence: TGTGCCAGCAGCCAGGAGACCCAGTACTTC.

This rearrangement joins TRBV18 to TRBJ1-1; D is unclear. V dropped 2 bases and J dropped 2 bases, with 6 bases sitting between them. The germline gives CDR1 KGHSH, CDR2 LQKENI. The length of the CDR3 is 13 residues. The CDR3 DNA follows: TGTGCCAGCTCACCAATACTCAACACTGAAGCTTTCTTT. Its translation is CASSPILNTEAFF.

V and J are TRBV28 and TRBJ1-1; TRBD1 might be the D (6 bases). The CDR3 has 15 residues. Per the germline V gene, CDR1 is MDHEN and CDR2 is SYDVKM. The V and J ends lost 5 bases and 5 bases respectively, with 18 bases between them. The DNA of the CDR3 is TGTGCCAGCAGTGTATTGACAGGAACCTCTACTGAAGCTTTCTTT. Protein sequence: CASSVLTGTSTEAFF.

The V call is TRBV28, the J call TRBJ2-3, with 8 bases matching TRBD2. This CDR3 spans 18 amino acids. V was pared by 3 bases and J by 0 bases, with 11 bases of the junction left unmatched. From germline, CDR1 is MDHEN and CDR2 SYDVKM. The chain's CDR3 is CASSLGLSGGLSTDTQYF. The DNA of the CDR3 is TGTGCCAGCAGTTTGGGACTAAGCGGGGGTCTTAGCACAGATACGCAGTATTTT.

This clone was detected once. The chain couples TRBV3-1 (or the pseudogene TRBV3-2) to TRBJ2-1; TRBD2 matches at 10 bases. Germline CDR1 LGHDT, CDR2 YNNKEL (reference sequence). The CDR3 loop spans 17 amino acids. V shed 4 bases and J 2 bases; nucleotides not matched to a gene: 8. CDR3 sequence: CASSPVPSGGTYNEQFF. The CDR3 bases are TGTGCCAGCAGCCCTGTGCCTAGCGGGGGTACCTACAATGAGCAGTTCTTC.

The genes are TRBV19 and TRBJ2-5, with D possibly being TRBD1 (6 bases). The CDR3 sequence is 12 residues long. Germline assignment: CDR1 LNHDA and CDR2 SQIVND (reference sequence). V gave up 9 bases and J gave up 7 bases, with 15 bases separating them. This CDR3 is CASMGEGGTQYF. For the CDR3, the DNA is TGTGCCAGCATGGGGGAAGGGGGGACCCAGTACTTC.

The gene calls are TRBV6-1 and TRBJ2-4; unclear D gene. Germline-derived CDR1 and CDR2 are MNHNS and SASEGT. The CDR3 is 11 residues long. V gave up 0 bases and J gave up 15 bases, with 9 bases separating them. CDR3 protein: CASSEAPGRYF. The CDR3 DNA follows: TGTGCCAGCAGTGAAGCGCCGGGTCGGTACTTC.

This clone was observed a single time. The rearrangement joins TRBV30 to TRBJ1-6, with D maybe TRBD1 (5 bases). V dropped 0 bases and J dropped 7 bases, with 10 bases sitting between them. The CDR3 has 14 residues. Looked up from germline, CDR1 is GTSNPN and CDR2 is SVGIG (reference sequence). The CDR3 spells CAWSVRDSNSPLHF. For the CDR3, the DNA is TGTGCCTGGAGTGTACGGGACTCCAATTCACCCCTCCACTTT.

The genes are TRBV27 and TRBJ1-2; 8 nucleotides match TRBD1. The CDR3 length is 14 residues. Trimming took 7 bases from V and 6 from J; bases not matched to a gene: 10. Per germline, CDR1 MNHEY and CDR2 SMNVEV (reference sequence). The CDR3, as DNA: TGTGCCAGCACTAAACAGGGGGGCTCTAATGGCTACACCTTC. Translated, it gives CASTKQGGSNGYTF.

This clone was detected a few times. This rearrangement joins TRBV2 to TRBJ1-5; TRBD1 is a possible D gene (5 bases). V lost 4 bases to trimming and J lost 4 bases, with 11 bases between them. Per the germline V gene, CDR1 is SNHLY and CDR2 is FYNNEI. The CDR3 has 14 residues. As DNA, the CDR3 is TGTGCCAGCAGTGCTTGGGGGGGTAATCAGCCCCAGCATTTT. Translating it yields CASSAWGGNQPQHF. Using reference TRBV2 and TRBJ1-5 for the parts outside the CDR3, the full variable domain is EPEVTQTPSHQVTQMGQEVILRCVPISNHLYFYWYRQILGQKVEFLVSFYNNEISEKSEIFDDQFSVERPDGSNFTLKIRSTKLEDSAMYFCASSAWGGNQPQHFGDGTRLSIL.

This chain joins TRBV28 and TRBJ2-7, with TRBD1 identical over 9 bases. The CDR3 is made up of 13 amino acids. Germline CDR1 MDHEN, CDR2 SYDVKM. With V trimmed by 6 bases and J by 5 bases, 5 bases remained unmatched. DNA for the CDR3: TGTGCCAGCAGAACTACAGGGGGCCACGAGCAGTACTTC. Encoded protein: CASRTTGGHEQYF. Variable domain in full (rest from reference TRBV28 and TRBJ2-7): DVKVTQSSRYLVKRTGEKVFLECVQDMDHENMFWYRQDPGLGLRLIYFSYDVKMKEKGDIPEGYSVSREKKERFSLILESASTNQTSMYLCASRTTGGHEQYFGPGTRLTVT.

The rearrangement links TRBV15 to TRBJ2-2, with D perhaps matching TRBD1 (6 bases). This CDR3 is built from 14 residues. Trimming shortened V by 4 bases and J by 6 bases, and 12 bases separated the two germline ends. The germline CDR1 and CDR2 sequences are LNHNV and YYDKDF (reference sequence). The CDR3 is CATSKGGRSGELFF. For the CDR3, the DNA is TGTGCCACCAGCAAAGGGGGACGGTCCGGGGAGCTGTTTTTT.

This clone was counted a few times. The rearrangement links TRBV4-1 to TRBJ1-5; tentative D call: TRBD1 (5 bases). With 3 bases removed from V and 3 bases from J, the gap between germline ends came to 12 bases. The germline gives CDR1 MGHRA, CDR2 YSYEKL. CDR3 size: 15 residues. DNA for the CDR3: TGCGCCAGCAGCCACCCGGGACTGTACAATCAGCCCCAGCATTTT. Its translation is CASSHPGLYNQPQHF.

This chain links TRBV2 with TRBJ1-6; D is perhaps TRBD1 (6 bases). The germline V gene has CDR1 SNHLY and CDR2 FYNNEI. The ends were cut back, 1 base at V and 7 bases at J, with 14 bases in the middle. The CDR3 is made up of 16 amino acids. The CDR3 protein is CASSEGGAGENSPLHF. As DNA, the CDR3 is TGTGCCAGCAGTGAAGGTGGAGCAGGGGAAAATTCACCCCTCCACTTT.

The V gene is TRBV6-6, the J gene TRBJ2-1, with D possibly matching TRBD1 (7 bases). With 3 bases removed from V and 6 bases from J, the gap between germline ends came to 12 bases. Germline V gives CDR1 MNHNY, CDR2 SVGAGI (reference sequence). This CDR3 region has 14 residues. CDR3 nucleotides: TGTGCCAGCAGTTATGGGCAGGGGGGCAATGAGCAGTTCTTC. Translating gives CASSYGQGGNEQFF.

The chain is built from TRBV21-1 and TRBJ1-5; TRBD1 is the table's D call and was not checked against the DNA. TRBV21-1 is a pseudogene. The CDR3 consists of 18 residues. DNA for the CDR3: TGTGCCAGCAGCCCCACCACCCAAGACAGGCGGCATTATCAGCCCCAGCATTTT. This encodes CASSPTTQDRRHYQPQHF.

The V and J genes are TRBV5-6 and TRBJ2-7; D not resolved. With 0 bases removed from V and 0 bases from J, the gap between germline ends came to 7 bases. Germline CDR1 is SGHDT and CDR2 is YYEEEE. The CDR3 is 14 residues long. Written as DNA, the CDR3 is TGTGCCAGCAGCTTGGGACTCAGCTCCTACGAGCAGTACTTC. This encodes CASSLGLSSYEQYF.

This clone was detected only once. The chain is built from TRBV5-4 and TRBJ1-2; 10 nucleotides align to TRBD1. The CDR3 is 15 residues long. Trimming removed 3 bases from V and 4 bases from J; junction bases left unmatched: 6. The germline gives CDR1 SGHNT, CDR2 YYREEE (reference sequence). CDR3 DNA: TGTGCCAGCAGCTATCAGGGACAGGGGATCTATGGCTACACCTTC. Encoded protein: CASSYQGQGIYGYTF. Together with reference TRBV5-4 and TRBJ1-2, the CDR3 gives the full variable domain: ETGVTQSPTHLIKTRGQQVTLRCSSQSGHNTVSWYQQALGQGPQFIFQYYREEENGRGNFPPRFSGLQFPNYSSELNVNALELDDSALYLCASSYQGQGIYGYTFGSGTRLTVV.

The chain is built from TRBV30 and TRBJ2-7; D not resolved. CDR3 size: 11 residues. V lost 7 bases and J lost 2, with 9 bases in between. The germline V gene has CDR1 GTSNPN and CDR2 SVGIG (reference sequence). CDR3 sequence: CASGSTYEQYF. CDR3 coding DNA: TGTGCCTCCGGGTCTACCTACGAGCAGTACTTC.

The genes are TRBV7-6 and TRBJ1-1, with D possibly TRBD1 on 6 matching bases. Trimming stripped 3 bases from V and 1 base from J, with 15 bases between. CDR3 size: 16 residues. CDR1 is SGHVS, CDR2 FNYEAQ, per germline. The DNA for the CDR3 is TGTGCCAGCAGCTTCACACAGGGAGGGAGGAACACTGAAGCTTTCTTT. Protein: CASSFTQGGRNTEAFF.